These 2 T cell receptor beta chains originate from one sample sequenced in a study of cytomegalovirus exposure and HLA in healthy donors. 60 Vbeta and 13 Jbeta primers were used in PCR. Measured with immunoSEQ multiplex PCR; TCRdb has only the in-frame clones, and not every one. This table holds fewer than 250,000 clones, about 75% found once. Sequencing was performed on PBMCs. These receptors originate from a male donor in good health and CMV-seronegative.

The chain recombines TRBV5-5 with TRBJ2-1; D not certain. The CDR3 extends over 15 amino acids. Between the trimmed V and J ends, which lost 0 bases and 15 bases, there was a span of 22 bases. Germline lookup yields CDR1 SGHKS and CDR2 YYEKEE (reference sequence). The DNA of the CDR3 is TGTGCCAGCAGCTTGGTAGTGGCCCCAGGCCTTATCTTGTTCTTC. Encoded protein: CASSLVVAPGLILFF. Combining the CDR3 with reference TRBV5-5 and TRBJ2-1 gives the whole variable domain DAGVTQSPTHLIKTRGQQVTLRCSPISGHKSVSWYQQVLGQGPQFIFQYYEKEERGRGNFPDRFSARQFPNYSSELNVNALLLGDSALYLCASSLVVAPGLILFFGPGTRLTVL.

CDR3 region: CASSWDRGSGNTIYF. Here the CDR3 DNA reads TGTGCCAGCAGCTGGGACAGGGGTTCTGGAAACACCATATATTTT. V is TRBV5-4 and J is TRBJ1-3; 10 bases match TRBD1. V lost 3 bases to trimming and J lost 1 base; unmatched junction nucleotides: 1. The CDR3 consists of 15 residues. Germline-derived CDR1 and CDR2 are SGHNT and YYREEE (reference sequence).